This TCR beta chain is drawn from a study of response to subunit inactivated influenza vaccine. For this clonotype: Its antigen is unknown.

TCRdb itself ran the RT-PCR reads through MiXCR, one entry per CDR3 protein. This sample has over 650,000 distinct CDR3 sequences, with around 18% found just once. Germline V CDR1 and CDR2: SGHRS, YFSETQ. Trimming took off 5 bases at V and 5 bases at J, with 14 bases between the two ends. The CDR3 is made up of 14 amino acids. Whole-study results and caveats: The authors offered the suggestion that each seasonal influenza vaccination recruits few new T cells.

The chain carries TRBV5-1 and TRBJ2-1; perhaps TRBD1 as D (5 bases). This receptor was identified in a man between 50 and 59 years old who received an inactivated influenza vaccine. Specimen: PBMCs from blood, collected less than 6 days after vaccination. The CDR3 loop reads CASRLTTGHNEQFF. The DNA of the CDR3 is TGCGCCAGCAGGCTAACAACAGGACACAATGAGCAGTTCTTC.